This TCR beta chain was recovered during a study of cytomegalovirus exposure and HLA in healthy donors. With regard to this clone: The antigen is undetermined.

Amplification used 60 Vbeta primers and 13 Jbeta primers. Profiled with immunoSEQ multiplex PCR; TCRdb holds only in-frame clones, not every one. The repertoire holds approximately 120,000 clones, around 80% seen once, with about 1% in the top ten. General study points: In a later analysis, common viral pathogens appeared linked to several of the most significant clusters. Being productive about 87% or about 30% of the time was typical of most TCR beta V segments in an earlier analysis. The authors excluded some V segments, including TRBV6-2 and TRBV6-3, as indistinguishable.

The CDR3 covers 15 residues. CDR1 and CDR2 from the germline V gene are MNHEY and SVGAGI. V was clipped by 3 bases and J by 7 bases; unmatched bases: 8. This sequence joins TRBV6-5 and TRBJ2-1, with 8 bases fitting TRBD1. The clonotype originates from a woman younger than 45 in good health and CMV-seronegative. Sequenced: PBMCs. As DNA, the CDR3 is TGTGCCAGCAGTTATTTAGGACAGGGCGGTAATGAGCAGTTCTTC. Translating gives CASSYLGQGGNEQFF.